Sequencing of this TCR beta chain was carried out in a study of tumor and adjacent non-tumor tissue in lung cancer. As for the study in general: On average, productive TCRbeta reads reached a few million per sample. Findings and caveats of the study: Top 100 clones took a larger repertoire share in normal lung.

Remarks on this clonotype: Its antigen is not identified. Compared with germline, one end of the junction differs, possibly owing to a read error.

TCRbeta libraries were built with three rounds of nested PCR, modified from ARM-PCR. TCRdb itself ran the multiplex PCR reads through MiXCR, one entry per CDR3 protein. The sample lists fewer than 120,000 distinct CDR3 sequences, over 75% occurring once. RNA was extracted from bulk tissue without any cell sorting. The sequence derives from a man aged 65 to 79 with non-small cell lung cancer. Sample: lung tumor tissue.

The chain's CDR3 is CVSTTRPTGELFF. The CDR3 bases are TGTGTCAGCACTACTAGGCCCACCGGGGAGCTGTTTTTT. The rearrangement joins TRBV6-2 or TRBV6-3 to TRBJ2-2, with D maybe TRBD2 (5 bases). CDR1 is MNHEY and CDR2 is SVGEGT in the germline V gene. This CDR3 contains 13 residues.